There are many counts of the clone carrying this T cell receptor (beta chain). The time point: patch test 1, 2 weeks after DPC sensitization. Treatment of the sample: therapeutic diphenylcyclopropenone sensitization with weekly scalp DPC. The data derive from a study of human T cells and chemical hapten exposure. J lost 7 bases, V lost 5 bases, and 14 bases had no gene match. Germline CDR1 reads SGHTA; CDR2 reads FQGNSA. The CDR3 length is 17 residues. The library tagged each cDNA molecule with unique molecular identifiers. From the RACE reads, TCRdb called clonotypes with MiXCR, one entry per CDR3 protein. This table holds roughly 72,000 distinct CDR3 sequences, approximately 10% found once.

The chain recombines TRBV7-2 with TRBJ2-1, with 10 bases identical to TRBD2. Sequencing was performed on whole blood, taken in connection with sensitization to the hapten diphenylcyclopropenone (DPC). This clonotype originated in a woman aged 45-65 years with alopecia areata. Some clones in this sample may be carry-over from other donors' samples. CDR3 sequence reads: CASSPPGRAGGRNEQFF. Here the CDR3 DNA reads TGTGCCAGCAGCCCTCCAGGGCGAGCGGGAGGGCGTAATGAGCAGTTCTTC.